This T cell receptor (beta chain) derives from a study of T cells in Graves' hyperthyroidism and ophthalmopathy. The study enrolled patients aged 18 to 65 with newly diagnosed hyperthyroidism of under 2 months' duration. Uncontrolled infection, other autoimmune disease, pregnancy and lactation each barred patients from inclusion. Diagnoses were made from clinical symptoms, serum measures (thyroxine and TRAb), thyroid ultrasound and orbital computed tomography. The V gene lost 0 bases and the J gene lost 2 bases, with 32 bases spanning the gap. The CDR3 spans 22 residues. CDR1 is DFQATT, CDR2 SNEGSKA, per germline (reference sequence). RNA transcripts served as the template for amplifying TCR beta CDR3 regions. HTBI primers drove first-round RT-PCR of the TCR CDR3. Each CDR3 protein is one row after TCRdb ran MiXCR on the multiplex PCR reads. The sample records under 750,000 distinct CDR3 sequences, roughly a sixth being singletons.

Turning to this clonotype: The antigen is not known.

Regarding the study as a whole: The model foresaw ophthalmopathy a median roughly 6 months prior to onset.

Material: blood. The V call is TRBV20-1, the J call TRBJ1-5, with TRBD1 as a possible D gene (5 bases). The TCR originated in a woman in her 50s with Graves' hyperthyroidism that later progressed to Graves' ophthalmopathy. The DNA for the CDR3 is TGCAGTGCTAGAGATCTGTGGTTGGGGGGGGATCCCTTGATGCGGGGCAATCAGCCCCAGCATTTT. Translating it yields CSARDLWLGGDPLMRGNQPQHF.